The rows below give T cell receptor beta chains drawn from one sample of a study of CD8+ T cells in alopecia areata. Libraries were prepared by immunoSEQ multiplex PCR; TCRdb keeps only in-frame clonotypes and omits some of them. Of roughly 99,000 clones in the sample, around 84% were seen once. The sample in question was CD8+ T cells sorted from blood, obtained at week 24, from a patient treated with tofacitinib. These TCRs come from a human donor with alopecia areata. Both conserved end residues are part of each CDR3.

j_call,v_call,cdr3_aa
TRBJ1-2,TRBV27,CASSSTGNFYGYTF
TRBJ1-2,TRBV29-1,CSVRDSIDGGYTF
TRBJ2-3,TRBV25-1,CASSESRQGYWTDTQYF
TRBJ2-7,TRBV4-2,CASSPRTSGPGEQYF
TRBJ2-5,TRBV5-5,CASTTFGETQYF
TRBJ1-4,TRBV7-6,CASSSYRQGREKLFF
TRBJ2-7,TRBV29-1,CSVEGGVGAYEQYF
TRBJ2-7,TRBV7-2,CASSFGTAYEQYF
TRBJ2-5,TRBV19,CASSIDHLAGGPQETQYF
TRBJ2-7,TRBV9,CASSVAGGGIYEQYF
TRBJ2-1,TRBV21-1,CASSKKGGRGPRDNEQFF
TRBJ2-1,TRBV7-6,CASTMDGTAKYNEQFF
TRBJ2-3,TRBV7-9,CASSLEVTATSTDTQYF